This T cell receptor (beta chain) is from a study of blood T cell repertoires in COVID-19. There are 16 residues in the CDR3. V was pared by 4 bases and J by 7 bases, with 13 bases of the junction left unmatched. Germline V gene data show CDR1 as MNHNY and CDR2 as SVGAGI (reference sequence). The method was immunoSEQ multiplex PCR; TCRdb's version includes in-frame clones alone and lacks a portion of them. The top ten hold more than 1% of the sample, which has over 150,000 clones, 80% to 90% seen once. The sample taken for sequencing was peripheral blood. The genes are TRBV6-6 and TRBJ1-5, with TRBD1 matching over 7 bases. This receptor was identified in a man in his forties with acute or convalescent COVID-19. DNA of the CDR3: TGTGCCAGCAGTTTCAGACAGGGTGTAGAGAACCAGCCCCAGCATTTT. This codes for CASSFRQGVENQPQHF.